This TCR beta chain was identified in a study of a mutant IDH1 vaccine in newly diagnosed glioma. Overall study context: The earlier regimen, radiotherapy, temozolomide, or both, was most often both.

Of note for this clone: Its antigen is not identified.

Documented time point: week 35, safety follow-up. In every dose of vaccine, 300 ug of mutant IDH1 20-mer peptide was given alongside topical imiquimod. Patients received eight vaccinations in weeks 1, 3, 5, 7, 11, 15, 19, 23. Newly diagnosed WHO grade 3 or 4 IDH1-mutant, ATRX-lost astrocytomas were identified in the donors. This table comes from immunoSEQ multiplex PCR, and its TCRdb copy is limited to in-frame clones, with some not included. This sample has 73,000 or so clones; approximately 88% occur once, and the top ten carry approximately 12%. The input for sequencing was PBMCs, taken from a glioma patient whose treatment included an IDH1 peptide vaccine. The TCR sequence derives from a man aged 18 to 29 with glioma.

The CDR3 nucleotides read TGTGCCAGCCGGGACAGCAATTCGAGAGCCGGGGAGCTGTTTTTT. This sequence encodes CASRDSNSRAGELFF. The chain combines TRBV30 with TRBJ2-2, with 7 bases fitting TRBD1. With V trimmed by 8 bases and J by 6 bases, 15 bases remained unmatched. CDR1 GTSNPN and CDR2 SVGIG come from the germline V gene (reference sequence). The length of the CDR3 is 15 residues.